These T cell receptor beta chains were read from a single sample in a study of regulatory T cells in long-lasting Graves disease. TCRdb recomputed calls from the multiplex PCR reads with MiXCR, one row per CDR3 protein. The sample holds around 460,000 distinct CDR3 sequences, 13% to 15% seen once. These data also featured in a second study, about T cells in Graves' hyperthyroidism and ophthalmopathy.

The sample in question was peripheral blood mononuclear cells (PBMCs), obtained at new diagnosis, from a patient treated with antithyroid drugs. The origin of the receptors is a woman between 45 and 60 years old with Graves disease. Both conserved end residues are part of each CDR3. The D gene is left open where the match is weak. Not all rows give a size; the values are once, few, many and, for expanded clones, a class.

v_call	clone_size	d_call	j_call	cdr3_aa	cdr3_nt
TRBV10-2	-	-	TRBJ2-3	CASSAFRQGPLNAQYF	TGCGCCAGCAGTGCTTTCCGGCAGGGTCCCCTGAATGCGCAGTATTTT
TRBV7-9	-	-	TRBJ1-1	CASSPESGNTEAFF	TGTGCCAGCAGCCCCGAGAGTGGGAACACTGAAGCTTTCTTT
TRBV30	few	TRBD1	TRBJ2-7	CAWSVGGQGHEQYF	TGTGCCTGGAGTGTAGGGGGACAGGGCCACGAGCAGTACTTC
TRBV7-9	few	-	TRBJ1-2	CASSSYEGFYGYTF	TGTGCCAGCAGCTCATATGAGGGATTCTATGGCTACACCTTC
TRBV5-1	-	TRBD2	TRBJ2-2	CASRPGLAGRKNTGELFF	TGCGCCAGCAGACCGGGACTAGCGGGACGGAAGAACACCGGGGAGCTGTTTTTT
TRBV7-9	few	-	TRBJ2-3	CANSLAQDTQYF	TGTGCCAACAGCTTAGCGCAAGATACGCAGTATTTT
TRBV6-4	-	-	TRBJ2-1	CASSPAGSFYNEQFF	TGTGCCAGCAGTCCTGCCGGGTCCTTCTACAATGAGCAGTTCTTC
TRBV5-5	-	TRBD1	TRBJ2-6	CASSLGQVSGANVLTF	TGTGCCAGCAGCCTCGGACAGGTCTCTGGGGCCAACGTCCTGACTTTC
TRBV6-5	many	TRBD1	TRBJ2-7	CASSYSIWDSYEQYF	TGTGCCAGCAGTTACTCGATTTGGGACAGCTACGAGCAGTACTTC
TRBV7-3	many	-	TRBJ2-3	CASSQAGPTDTQYF	TGTGCCAGCAGCCAGGCGGGGCCCACAGATACGCAGTATTTT
TRBV12-3/TRBV12-4	-	-	TRBJ2-3	CASSLFGIRPTQYF	TGTGCCAGCAGTTTATTCGGGATCCGCCCTACGCAGTATTTT
TRBV19	few	TRBD1	TRBJ1-1	CASWDRLNTEAFF	TGTGCCAGCTGGGACAGGCTGAACACTGAAGCTTTCTTT
TRBV12-3/TRBV12-4	many	TRBD2	TRBJ2-1	CASSLTSGLYNEQFF	TGTGCCAGCAGCCTCACTAGCGGGTTATACAATGAGCAGTTCTTC
TRBV12-3/TRBV12-4	many	-	TRBJ1-4	CASSLFGGSNEKLFF	TGTGCCAGCAGTTTGTTCGGGGGGTCTAATGAAAAACTGTTTTTT
TRBV12-3/TRBV12-4	many	-	TRBJ2-7	CASRGTKGPYEQYF	TGTGCCAGCAGAGGGACAAAGGGTCCCTACGAGCAGTACTTC
TRBV28	few	TRBD1	TRBJ2-7	CASSSTRDSRFEQYF	TGTGCCAGCAGTTCGACCCGGGACAGCCGGTTCGAGCAGTACTTC
TRBV29-1	many	-	TRBJ2-1	CSAYTMREIEQFF	TGCAGCGCCTATACTATGAGGGAGATTGAGCAGTTCTTC
TRBV11-2	many	TRBD1	TRBJ2-7	CASSPIRGSSYEQYF	TGTGCCAGCAGCCCAATCAGGGGGTCGTCCTACGAGCAGTACTTC
TRBV11-2	many	-	TRBJ2-4	CASSRQETNIQYF	TGTGCCAGCAGCCGACAGGAGACAAACATTCAGTACTTC
TRBV5-6	-	TRBD1	TRBJ1-1	CASSFVGQPTTEAFF	TGTGCCAGCAGCTTTGTGGGACAGCCTACCACTGAAGCTTTCTTT
TRBV5-1	-	-	TRBJ1-5	CASSPGGGISNQPQHF	TGCGCCAGCAGCCCTGGAGGCGGAATTAGCAATCAGCCCCAGCATTTT
TRBV5-1	many	TRBD2	TRBJ2-1	CASSSGPNGREFF	TGCGCCAGCAGCTCTGGACCTAACGGGAGGGAGTTCTTC
TRBV15	-	TRBD1	TRBJ1-6	CATSRGRTGGRSPLHF	TGTGCCACCAGCAGAGGAAGGACAGGGGGTCGTTCACCCCTCCACTTT
TRBV19	few	-	TRBJ2-7	CASSIQPSEVAYEQYF	TGTGCCAGTAGTATACAGCCCTCCGAGGTAGCCTACGAGCAGTACTTC
TRBV27	many	-	TRBJ2-3	CASSFLRQEGSTDTQYF	TGTGCCAGCAGTTTCCTTCGTCAGGAGGGTAGCACAGATACGCAGTATTTT
TRBV6-1	many	-	TRBJ1-5	CASSATGRSNQPQHF	TGTGCCAGCAGTGCGACAGGCCGTAGCAATCAGCCCCAGCATTTT
TRBV12-3/TRBV12-4	many	-	TRBJ1-1	CASRTGLNTEAFF	TGTGCCAGCAGAACCGGGTTGAACACTGAAGCTTTCTTT
TRBV6-9	once	-	TRBJ1-6	CASSYSNRISYNSPLHF	TGTGCCAGCAGTTACTCTAACCGGATCTCCTATAATTCACCCCTCCACTTT
TRBV9	-	TRBD2	TRBJ2-2	CASRPGLATNTGELFF	TGTGCCAGCAGGCCGGGACTAGCGACGAACACCGGGGAGCTGTTTTTT
TRBV12-3/TRBV12-4	many	-	TRBJ1-1	CASSPPPGHTEAFF	TGTGCCAGCAGTCCCCCCCCGGGCCACACTGAAGCTTTCTTT
TRBV2	many	-	TRBJ1-3	CASSATESSGNTIYF	TGTGCCAGCAGTGCGACAGAATCCTCTGGAAACACCATATATTTT
TRBV9	-	TRBD2	TRBJ2-7	CASSSTGTSGNPYEQYF	TGTGCCAGCAGCTCCACCGGGACTAGCGGGAACCCCTACGAGCAGTACTTC
TRBV29-1	few	-	TRBJ1-1	CSAAGHLNTEAFF	TGCAGCGCAGCGGGACATCTGAACACTGAAGCTTTCTTT
TRBV6-1	many	-	TRBJ1-2	CASSGDKIYGYTF	TGTGCCAGCAGTGGCGACAAGATCTATGGCTACACCTTC
TRBV2	few	-	TRBJ1-2	CASVPSPGEGDGYTF	TGTGCCAGCGTTCCTAGTCCAGGGGAGGGTGATGGCTACACCTTC
TRBV6-2/TRBV6-3	-	TRBD2	TRBJ2-7	CASTGTSGRLYEQYF	TGTGCCAGCACGGGGACTAGCGGGAGGTTATACGAGCAGTACTTC
TRBV3-1	few	-	TRBJ2-7	CASSQEGTPGREQYF	TGTGCCAGCAGCCAAGAAGGGACTCCCGGACGGGAGCAGTACTTC
TRBV6-1	-	TRBD1	TRBJ2-5	CASSPSGQGGGTQYF	TGTGCCAGCAGCCCCTCGGGACAGGGAGGAGGGACCCAGTACTTC
TRBV9	-	-	TRBJ2-1	CASSVLGEAGTEQFF	TGTGCCAGCAGCGTACTCGGGGAAGCGGGTACTGAGCAGTTCTTC
TRBV7-9	-	-	TRBJ1-1	CASTWGVGPRAFF	TGTGCCAGCACATGGGGGGTCGGGCCCCGCGCTTTCTTT
TRBV20-1	few	TRBD2	TRBJ2-7	CSARDLPLAGPRLYEQYF	TGCAGTGCTAGAGACCTTCCTCTAGCGGGACCGAGACTTTACGAGCAGTACTTC
TRBV7-3	many	-	TRBJ2-1	CASSLGRERNNEQFF	TGTGCCAGCAGCTTGGGCCGGGAGCGCAACAATGAGCAGTTCTTC